What follows is one TCR beta chain and its context. The antigen remains unidentified. Anyone with autoimmune disease history or systemic immunosuppression was excluded. TCRdb's table, derived via immunoSEQ multiplex PCR, lists solely in-frame clones and lacks some. The sample gives about 12,000 clones, 80% to 90% of which show up once; around 15% is in the top ten. This entry belongs to a study of OX40 agonist ivuxolimab in advanced cancers. Whole-study context: Dosing consisted of intravenous ivuxolimab at 0.01 to 10 mg/kg every 2 weeks.

Study-wide results and caveats: Expanded clones tended on average to be more numerous among CD8+ T cells than CD4+.

The CDR3 consists of 14 residues. Per the germline V gene, CDR1 is SGHDT and CDR2 is YYEEEE. V was clipped by 4 bases and J by 3 bases, with 10 bases between them. The input for sequencing was CD4+ or CD8+ T cells sorted from blood, taken in a trial of the OX40 agonist ivuxolimab. The receptor was isolated from an adult with an advanced solid tumor such as melanoma, head and neck, liver or kidney cancer. The chain links TRBV5-6 to TRBJ2-2; TRBD1 is a possible D gene (5 bases). The CDR3 sequence: CASSPTGHTGELFF. CDR3 bases: TGTGCCAGCAGCCCCACAGGACACACCGGGGAGCTGTTTTTT.